The entry that follows covers one T cell receptor (beta chain) sequence. TCRdb fed the multiplex PCR reads into MiXCR, producing one record per CDR3 protein. The repertoire includes approximately 8,000 distinct CDR3 sequences, around 74% of them detected once, and about 40% sits in the top ten. This sample stems from a study of breast tumors, draining lymph nodes, adjacent tissues. Germline V gene lookup returns CDR1 KGHDR and CDR2 SFDVKD. The CDR3 length is 19 residues. Trimming cost V 6 bases and J 2 bases; bases outside gene matches: 19. Material for sequencing was tumor-adjacent breast tissue. This receptor was taken from a female donor with breast cancer. Some clones in this sample may be carry-over from other donors' samples. This sequence joins TRBV24-1 and TRBJ2-3; TRBD2 matches 7 bases. The CDR3 region is CATSPAGTKGRATTDTQYF. CDR3 bases: TGTGCCACCAGTCCAGCGGGGACTAAAGGGCGAGCGACCACAGATACGCAGTATTTT.